Listed below are T cell receptor beta chains from one sample, sequenced in a study of lymphopenia after photon versus proton radiotherapy. Profiled with immunoSEQ multiplex PCR; TCRdb holds only in-frame clones, not every one. This sample carries 29,000 or so clones, about 87% of them seen once, and the ten largest clones take approximately 50%. The sample here was peripheral blood, taken from a patient treated with proton-based radiotherapy. All receptors come from a woman in her sixties with cholangiocarcinoma. Some clones in this sample may be carry-over from other donors' samples. Both conserved end residues are part of each CDR3.

V gene	J gene	CDR3 protein
TRBV11-2	TRBJ2-7	CASSRGGQGGFYEQYF
TRBV10-3	TRBJ1-4	CAISEETGVNEKLFF
TRBV5-4	TRBJ2-7	CASSLGVTSSYEQYF
TRBV10-3	TRBJ1-1	CAISKDLGMNTEAFF
TRBV10-1	TRBJ2-2	CASSDGGANRELFF
TRBV2	TRBJ1-2	CASKGEGEGYTF
TRBV6-5	TRBJ1-6	CASSSSYNSPLHF
TRBV6-6	TRBJ2-2	CASSWDQKPTGELFF
TRBV10-1	TRBJ1-1	CASSLDLNTEAFF
TRBV11-2	TRBJ2-1	CASSITGTSGGHEQFF
TRBV5-1	TRBJ2-3	CASSLVSEGTDTQYF
TRBV7-2	TRBJ2-3	CASSSNTGSTDTQYF
TRBV6-5	TRBJ2-1	CASSADRGPYNEQFF
TRBV11-2	TRBJ2-2	CASSLRTGGSTGELFF
TRBV10-1	TRBJ2-2	CASSLAGANTGELFF
TRBV2	TRBJ1-5	CASRGLGQINQPQHF
TRBV7-2	TRBJ2-3	CASSLQQGTDTQYF
TRBV21-1	TRBJ1-4	CASSPGGVPTNEKLFF
TRBV11-2	TRBJ2-6	CASSRGRPYSGANVLTF
TRBV6-1	TRBJ1-4	CASTLQGTDEKLFF
TRBV4-1	TRBJ1-5	CASSQYGGNQPQHF
TRBV5-5	TRBJ1-4	CASSPFAGTGSEKLFF
TRBV7-3	TRBJ2-6	CASSDNLPGANVLTF
TRBV1	TRBJ2-5	CTTPGTSGEGRETQYF
TRBV27	TRBJ2-7	CASSVDRGPYEQYF
TRBV7-2	TRBJ2-7	CASSLGGGRPGQYF
TRBV19	TRBJ2-1	CASSFRMGSSYNEQFF
TRBV6-5	TRBJ2-1	CASSSVSGQGWNEQFF
TRBV27	TRBJ2-1	CASRWTGGNEQFF